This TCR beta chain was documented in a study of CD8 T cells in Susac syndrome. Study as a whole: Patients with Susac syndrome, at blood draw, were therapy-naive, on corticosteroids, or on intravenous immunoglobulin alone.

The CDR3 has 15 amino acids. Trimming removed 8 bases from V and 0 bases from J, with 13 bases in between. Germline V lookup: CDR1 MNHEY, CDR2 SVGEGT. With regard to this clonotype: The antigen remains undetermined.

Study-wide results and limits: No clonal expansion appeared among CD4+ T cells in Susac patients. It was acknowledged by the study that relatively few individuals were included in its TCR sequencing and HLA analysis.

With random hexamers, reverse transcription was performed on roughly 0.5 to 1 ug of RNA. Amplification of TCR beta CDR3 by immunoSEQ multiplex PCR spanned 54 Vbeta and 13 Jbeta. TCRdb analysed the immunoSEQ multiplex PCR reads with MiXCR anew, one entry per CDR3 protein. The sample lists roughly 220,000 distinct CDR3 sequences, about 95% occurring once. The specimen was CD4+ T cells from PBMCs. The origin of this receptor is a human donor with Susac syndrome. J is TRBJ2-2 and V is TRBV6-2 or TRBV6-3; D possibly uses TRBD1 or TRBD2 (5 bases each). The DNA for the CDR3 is TGTGCCAGCTCCCGGGACGCCACGAACACCGGGGAGCTGTTTTTT. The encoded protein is CASSRDATNTGELFF.